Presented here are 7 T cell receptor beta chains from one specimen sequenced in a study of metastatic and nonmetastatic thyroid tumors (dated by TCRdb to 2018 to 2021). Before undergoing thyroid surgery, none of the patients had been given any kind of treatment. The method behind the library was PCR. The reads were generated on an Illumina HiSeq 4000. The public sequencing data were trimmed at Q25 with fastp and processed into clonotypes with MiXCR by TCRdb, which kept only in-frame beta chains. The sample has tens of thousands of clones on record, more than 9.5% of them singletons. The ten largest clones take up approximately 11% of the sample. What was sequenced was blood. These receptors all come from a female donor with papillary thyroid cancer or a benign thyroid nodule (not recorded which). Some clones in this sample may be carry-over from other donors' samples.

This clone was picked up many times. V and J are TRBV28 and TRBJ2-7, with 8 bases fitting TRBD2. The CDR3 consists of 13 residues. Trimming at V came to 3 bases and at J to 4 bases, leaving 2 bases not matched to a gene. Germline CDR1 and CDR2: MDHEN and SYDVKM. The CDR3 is CASSLAGGYEQYF. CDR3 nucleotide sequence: TGTGCCAGCAGTTTGGCGGGAGGTTACGAGCAGTACTTC.

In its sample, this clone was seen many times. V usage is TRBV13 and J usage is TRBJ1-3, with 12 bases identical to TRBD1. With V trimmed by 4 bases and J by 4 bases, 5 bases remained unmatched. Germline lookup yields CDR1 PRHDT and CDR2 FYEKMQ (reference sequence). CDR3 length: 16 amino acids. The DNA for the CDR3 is TGTGCCAGCAGCTACCGGGACAGGGGGCCAGGAAACACCATATATTTT. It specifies CASSYRDRGPGNTIYF. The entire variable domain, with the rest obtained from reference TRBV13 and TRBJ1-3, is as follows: AAGVIQSPRHLIKEKRETATLKCYPIPRHDTVYWYQQGPGQDPQFLISFYEKMQSDKGSIPDRFSAQQFSDYHSELNMSSLELGDSALYFCASSYRDRGPGNTIYFGEGSWLTVV.

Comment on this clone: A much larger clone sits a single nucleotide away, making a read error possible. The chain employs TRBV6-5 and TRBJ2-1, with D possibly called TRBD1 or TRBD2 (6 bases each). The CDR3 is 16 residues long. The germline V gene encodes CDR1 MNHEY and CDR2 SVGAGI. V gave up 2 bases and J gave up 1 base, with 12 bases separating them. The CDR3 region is CASSYGGRASYNEQFF. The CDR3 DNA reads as TGTGCCAGCAGTTACGGGGGGCGGGCGTCCTACAATGAGCAGTTCTTC.

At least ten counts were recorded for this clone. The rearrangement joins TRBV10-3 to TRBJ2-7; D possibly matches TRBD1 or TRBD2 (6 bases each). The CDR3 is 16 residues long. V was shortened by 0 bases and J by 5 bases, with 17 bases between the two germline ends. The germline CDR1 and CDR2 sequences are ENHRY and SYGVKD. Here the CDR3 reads CAISESKGGVAHEQYF. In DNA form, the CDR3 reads TGTGCCATCAGTGAGTCGAAGGGGGGAGTGGCGCACGAGCAGTACTTC.

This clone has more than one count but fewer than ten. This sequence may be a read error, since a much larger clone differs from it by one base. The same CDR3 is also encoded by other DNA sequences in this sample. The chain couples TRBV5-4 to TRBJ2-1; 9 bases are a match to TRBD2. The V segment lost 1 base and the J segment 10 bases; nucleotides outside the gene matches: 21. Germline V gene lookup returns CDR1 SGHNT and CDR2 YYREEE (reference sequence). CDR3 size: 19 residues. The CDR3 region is CASSLRQSFRGGRDREQFF. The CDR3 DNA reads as TGTGCCAGCAGCTTGAGACAGAGCTTTCGTGGCGGGAGGGATCGCGAGCAGTTCTTC.

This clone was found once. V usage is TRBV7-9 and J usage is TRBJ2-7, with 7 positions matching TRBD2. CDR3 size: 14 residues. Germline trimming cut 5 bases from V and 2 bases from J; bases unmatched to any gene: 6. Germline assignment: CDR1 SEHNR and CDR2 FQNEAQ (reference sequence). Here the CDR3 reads CASSQLAPAYEQYF. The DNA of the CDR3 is TGTGCCAGCAGCCAACTAGCGCCCGCCTACGAGCAGTACTTC.

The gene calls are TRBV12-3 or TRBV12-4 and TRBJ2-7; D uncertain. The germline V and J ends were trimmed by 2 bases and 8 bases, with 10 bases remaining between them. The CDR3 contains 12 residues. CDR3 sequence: CASSLSLVKQYF. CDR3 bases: TGTGCCAGCAGTTTATCCCTTGTGAAGCAGTACTTC.